This TCR beta chain was identified during a study of T cell repertoires in cytomegalovirus infection. Whole-study context: The public TCR beta signatures pointed to both CMV infection and matching HLA type. Overall study results and limits: Of the TCR beta families, the public ones yielded a cumulative frequency that identified carriers of CMV plus the relevant HLA. Across the ex vivo response, the dominant clonotypes were HLA-C-restricted CMV-specific TCR beta clonotypes.

As for this clonotype: Its antigen is not identified.

TCRdb re-derived calls from the reads in MiXCR, one entry per CDR3 protein. The sample records approximately 180,000 distinct CDR3 sequences, about 15% being singletons. The CDR3 is made up of 15 amino acids. V was clipped by 1 base and J by 1 base, with 14 bases between them. Germline lookup yields CDR1 DFQATT and CDR2 SNEGSKA (reference sequence). The sequencing sample was made of CD8+ T cells from PBMCs. The clonotype comes from a human donor in good health (CMV status not recorded). Some clones in this sample may be carry-over from other donors' samples. The V call is TRBV20-1, the J call TRBJ2-7; D unresolved. The CDR3 sequence is CSARVLPVPSYEQYF. The DNA for the CDR3 is TGCAGTGCTAGAGTTCTTCCAGTTCCTTCCTACGAGCAGTACTTC.